The 27 T cell receptor beta chains given below trace back to one sample, sequenced in a study of PD-L1 blockade in urothelial cancer. Measured with immunoSEQ multiplex PCR; TCRdb has only the in-frame clones, and not every one. There are some 120,000 clones in the sample; approximately 90% occur only once, and more than 3% lies in the top ten. The time point here: peripheral blood 6 weeks after treatment start. This specimen consisted of PBMCs, obtained around atezolizumab (anti-PD-L1) treatment. The receptors were gathered from a man in his 60s with urothelial cancer.

This clone was recorded only once. The V gene is TRBV29-1, the J gene TRBJ2-2; perhaps TRBD1 as D (6 bases). Germline CDR1 is SQVTM and CDR2 is ANQGSEA. CDR3 length: 13 residues. CDR3 nucleotide sequence: TGCAACGCCTCAGGGACACCCACCGGGGAGCTGTTTTTT. Protein sequence: CNASGTPTGELFF.

This chain joins TRBV6-1 and TRBJ2-5, with D possibly TRBD2 on 6 matching bases. The CDR3 sequence is 14 residues long. Germline CDR1 is MNHNS and CDR2 is SASEGT. V lost 4 bases and J lost 2, with 11 bases in between. CDR3 amino acids: CASSVLGGQETQYF. In DNA form, the CDR3 reads TGTGCCAGCAGTGTTCTCGGGGGACAAGAGACCCAGTACTTC.

The rearrangement links TRBV7-3 to TRBJ2-3, with D perhaps matching TRBD2 (5 bases). Trimming took 5 bases from V and 4 from J, leaving 16 bases between them. The CDR3 spans 15 residues. The germline V gene encodes CDR1 SGHTA and CDR2 FQGTGA. The CDR3 region is CASSPSGGFSDTQYF. The CDR3 DNA reads as TGTGCCAGCAGCCCCAGCGGCGGATTTTCAGATACGCAGTATTTT.

The chain recombines TRBV7-2 with TRBJ2-5, with D hard to call. Germline assignment: CDR1 SGHTA and CDR2 FQGNSA. The V gene lost 5 bases and the J gene lost 4 bases, with 11 bases spanning the gap. The CDR3 has 13 residues. The DNA of the CDR3 is TGTGCCAGCAGCCCCCAGAACACAGAGACCCAGTACTTC. It translates to CASSPQNTETQYF.

The rearrangement joins TRBV2 to TRBJ2-5; D perhaps matches TRBD1 (5 bases). V was shortened by 3 bases and J by 5 bases, with 16 bases between the two germline ends. The germline V gene encodes CDR1 SNHLY and CDR2 FYNNEI. The CDR3 contains 15 residues. CDR3 protein: CASSDGGALWETQYF. CDR3 nucleotide sequence: TGTGCCAGCAGTGACGGTGGGGCTCTATGGGAGACCCAGTACTTC. Full variable domain (outside the CDR3, taken from reference TRBV2 and TRBJ2-5): EPEVTQTPSHQVTQMGQEVILRCVPISNHLYFYWYRQILGQKVEFLVSFYNNEISEKSEIFDDQFSVERPDGSNFTLKIRSTKLEDSAMYFCASSDGGALWETQYFGPGTRLLVL.

The chain carries TRBV11-2 and TRBJ2-7; no clear D gene. This CDR3 comprises 14 residues. Germline loops: CDR1 SGHAT, CDR2 FQNNGV. Between the trimmed V and J ends, which lost 2 bases and 0 bases, there was a span of 8 bases. In nucleotides, the CDR3 is TGTGCCAGCAGCTTAAGCAGGTACTCCTACGAGCAGTACTTC. As protein: CASSLSRYSYEQYF. The entire variable domain, with the rest obtained from reference TRBV11-2 and TRBJ2-7, is as follows: EAGVAQSPRYKIIEKRQSVAFWCNPISGHATLYWYQQILGQGPKLLIQFQNNGVVDDSQLPKDRFSAERLKGVDSTLKIQPAKLEDSAVYLCASSLSRYSYEQYFGPGTRLTVT.

The rearrangement uses TRBV4-2 and TRBJ2-3; 9 bases match TRBD1. Unmatched junction bases numbered 9, after V lost 1 base and J lost 4 bases. Germline values: CDR1 LGHNA, CDR2 YNFKEQ. CDR3 length: 17 residues. CDR3: CASSQVRGGTGPDTQYF. The CDR3 DNA follows: TGTGCCAGCAGCCAAGTCCGCGGTGGGACAGGGCCAGATACGCAGTATTTT.

V gene TRBV5-1 combines with J gene TRBJ1-4; D ambiguous. Deletions cut 0 bases from V and 7 bases from J, with 7 bases between. CDR3 length: 13 amino acids. From germline, CDR1 is SGHRS and CDR2 YFSETQ. For the CDR3, the DNA is TGCGCCAGCAGCTTGGGGCGAGGTGAAAAACTGTTTTTT. It codes for CASSLGRGEKLFF.

This chain joins TRBV4-3 and TRBJ1-5; 8 bases line up with TRBD1. The trim removed 3 bases at V and 4 bases at J, leaving 11 bases unmatched. Germline CDR1 and CDR2: LGHNA and YSLEER. CDR3 length: 17 amino acids. For the CDR3, the DNA is TGCGCCAGCAGCCAGTCCCGCCCCGGACAGGGAAATCAGCCCCAGCATTTT. It is translated as CASSQSRPGQGNQPQHF.

The chain employs TRBV5-1 and TRBJ2-1; tentative D call: TRBD2 (6 bases). The CDR3 extends over 15 amino acids. CDR1 SGHRS and CDR2 YFSETQ come from the germline V gene. V dropped 3 bases and J dropped 6 bases, with 16 bases sitting between them. In nucleotides, the CDR3 is TGCGCCAGCAGCTCGTGGGGGGTTTCTAGCAATGAGCAGTTCTTC. This gives the protein CASSSWGVSSNEQFF. Filled out from reference TRBV5-1 and TRBJ2-1, the complete variable domain reads KAGVTQTPRYLIKTRGQQVTLSCSPISGHRSVSWYQQTPGQGLQFLFEYFSETQRNKGNFPGRFSGRQFSNSRSEMNVSTLELGDSALYLCASSSWGVSSNEQFFGPGTRLTVL.

This clone was recorded once. This chain connects TRBV5-4 to TRBJ1-5; D gene uncertain. CDR3 length: 16 amino acids. The germline V gene encodes CDR1 SGHNT and CDR2 YYREEE (reference sequence). V was pared by 0 bases and J by 0 bases, with 10 bases between. The CDR3 DNA reads TGTGCCAGCAGCTTGGGAGGGCCCGATAGCAATCAGCCCCAGCATTTT. Translating it yields CASSLGGPDSNQPQHF. Using reference TRBV5-4 and TRBJ1-5 for the parts outside the CDR3, the full variable domain is ETGVTQSPTHLIKTRGQQVTLRCSSQSGHNTVSWYQQALGQGPQFIFQYYREEENGRGNFPPRFSGLQFPNYSSELNVNALELDDSALYLCASSLGGPDSNQPQHFGDGTRLSIL.

The chain links TRBV10-1 to TRBJ2-1, with a weak D call TRBD2 (7 bases). Trimming took 6 bases from V and 12 from J, leaving 15 bases between them. CDR1 is WNHNN and CDR2 is SYGVQD in the germline V gene (reference sequence). The CDR3 totals 12 residues. This CDR3 reads CASSQGGGGQFF. CDR3 bases: TGCGCCAGCAGCCAAGGGGGGGGCGGGCAGTTCTTC.

The chain employs TRBV6-1 and TRBJ1-4; 8 bases are shared with TRBD1. The V gene end was trimmed by 5 bases and the J gene end by 2 bases; junction bases not matched to a gene: 4. The CDR3 contains 15 residues. In germline, CDR1 is MNHNS, CDR2 SASEGT. The CDR3: CASSLRQGTNEKLFF. The CDR3 DNA follows: TGTGCCAGCAGTTTACGACAGGGGACTAATGAAAAACTGTTTTTT.

The chain recombines TRBV4-2 with TRBJ2-7, with 9 bases lining up with TRBD1. Unmatched junction bases numbered 7, after V lost 1 base and J lost 6 bases. Germline V lookup: CDR1 LGHNA, CDR2 YNFKEQ. This CDR3 has 15 residues. The CDR3 reads CASSQAPGTGSEQYF. The DNA for the CDR3 is TGTGCCAGCAGCCAAGCCCCCGGGACAGGGTCCGAGCAGTACTTC.

This chain links TRBV28 with TRBJ1-2, with a tentative D call TRBD1 (5 bases). Trimming took 5 bases from V and 5 from J, leaving 9 bases between them. Germline V gene sequence: CDR1 MDHEN, CDR2 SYDVKM. This CDR3 has 12 amino acids. The CDR3 DNA sequence: TGTGCCAGCAGTCGGGGGGGTTATGGCTACACCTTC. This gives the protein CASSRGGYGYTF.

This chain links TRBV6-1 with TRBJ2-3; 7 bases align to TRBD2. The ends lost 2 bases at V and 4 bases at J; junction bases unmatched: 3. CDR3 length equals 14 residues. Germline V gene lookup returns CDR1 MNHNS and CDR2 SASEGT. CDR3 residues: CASSETGGSDTQYF. The DNA for the CDR3 is TGTGCCAGCAGTGAAACGGGAGGCTCAGATACGCAGTATTTT.

The rearrangement links TRBV6-5 to TRBJ2-7; D not certain. The CDR3 covers 15 residues. The ends were cut back, 0 bases at V and 2 bases at J, with 11 bases in the middle. From germline, CDR1 is MNHEY and CDR2 SVGAGI. The CDR3 spells CASSYSWAQTYEQYF. The CDR3 coding sequence is TGTGCCAGCAGTTACTCCTGGGCTCAAACCTACGAGCAGTACTTC.

The rearrangement links TRBV4-1 to TRBJ2-1; 10 bases line up with TRBD2. J gave up 4 bases and V 1 base, and 7 bases lay outside the gene matches. The germline CDR1 and CDR2 sequences are MGHRA and YSYEKL. This CDR3 region has 17 residues. In DNA, the CDR3 is TGCGCCAGCAGCCAAGGTCGCGTTAGCGGGAGGTACAATGAGCAGTTCTTC. Protein product: CASSQGRVSGRYNEQFF.

The chain has TRBV10-1 and TRBJ2-3; 10 nucleotides align to TRBD2. Germline CDR1 reads WNHNN; CDR2 reads SYGVQD (reference sequence). J lost 1 base, V lost 0 bases, and 4 bases had no gene match. The CDR3 is 17 amino acids. DNA for the CDR3: TGCGCCAGCAGTGAGTCGGTAGCGGGGGGCGGCACAGATACGCAGTATTTT. Protein product: CASSESVAGGGTDTQYF.

On this clone itself: The junction does not match germline at one end; this may be a read error. Other DNA sequences in this specimen translate into the identical CDR3. The J gene is TRBJ1-1, the V gene TRBV5-1, with D tentatively TRBD1 (6 bases). CDR3 length: 13 residues. Germline V gene sequence: CDR1 SGHRS, CDR2 YFSETQ. The chain's CDR3 is CASSLDRNTEAFF. Here the CDR3 DNA reads TGCGCCAGCAGTTTGGACAGGAACACTGAAGCTTTCTTT.

The rearrangement joins TRBV6-5 to TRBJ2-1, with a weak D call TRBD2 (5 bases). Trimming cost V 0 bases and J 6 bases, with 12 bases left between them. Looked up from germline, CDR1 is MNHEY and CDR2 is SVGAGI. This CDR3 has 15 residues. CDR3 region: CASSYSVGVSNEQFF. For the CDR3, the DNA is TGTGCCAGCAGTTACTCTGTGGGAGTATCCAATGAGCAGTTCTTC.

The V and J genes are TRBV19 and TRBJ2-3; TRBD1 matches at 8 bases. V lost 9 bases to trimming and J lost 4 bases; unmatched junction nucleotides: 6. Germline loops: CDR1 LNHDA, CDR2 SQIVND (reference sequence). CDR3 length: 13 amino acids. The CDR3 coding sequence is TGTGCCAGCTGCCCAGGGGGCGCAGATACGCAGTATTTT. Its protein is CASCPGGADTQYF.

This chain connects TRBV29-1 to TRBJ1-2, with D possibly being TRBD1 (6 bases). Germline lookup yields CDR1 SQVTM and CDR2 ANQGSEA. This CDR3 is 13 amino acids long. The germline V and J ends were trimmed by 4 bases and 4 bases, with 13 bases remaining between them. CDR3 protein: CSVAQGPSYGYTF. The CDR3 bases are TGCAGCGTTGCACAGGGCCCTTCCTATGGCTACACCTTC.

This rearrangement joins TRBV18 to TRBJ2-7, with D tentatively TRBD1 (6 bases). Germline CDR1 and CDR2: KGHSH and LQKENI. Trimming took 5 bases from V and 3 from J, leaving 11 bases between them. The CDR3 is 13 amino acids. Written as DNA, the CDR3 is TGTGCCAGCTCATTGGGACAAAACTACGAGCAGTACTTC. This codes for CASSLGQNYEQYF.

This chain uses TRBV10-3 with TRBJ2-1; 9 bases match TRBD1. Looked up from germline, CDR1 is ENHRY and CDR2 is SYGVKD. J gave up 5 bases and V 7 bases, and 6 bases lay outside the gene matches. This CDR3 region has 14 residues. The CDR3 protein is CAINSQGANNEQFF. CDR3 DNA sequence: TGTGCCATCAACTCACAGGGGGCTAACAATGAGCAGTTCTTC.

The chain uses TRBV16 and TRBJ2-2; the D gene is possibly TRBD1 (6 bases). The V gene lost 3 bases and the J gene lost 3 bases, with 14 bases spanning the gap. In germline, CDR1 is KGHSY, CDR2 FQNENV. The CDR3 contains 16 residues. DNA of the CDR3: TGTGCCAGCAGCCAGGTCGTGAGACAGGACACCGGGGAGCTGTTTTTT. Residues: CASSQVVRQDTGELFF.

The chain employs TRBV5-6 and TRBJ1-4; D gene uncertain. Trimming shortened V by 6 bases and J by 8 bases, and 20 bases separated the two germline ends. The CDR3 consists of 15 residues. CDR1 is SGHDT and CDR2 is YYEEEE in the germline V gene. The CDR3 DNA reads as TGTGCCAGCACCTCTATCGGGGTGCTGCGGGAAAAACTGTTTTTT. This translates into CASTSIGVLREKLFF.